Each of the 3 T cell receptor beta chains below was sequenced from the same sample in a study of blood T cell repertoires in COVID-19. Using immunoSEQ multiplex PCR, the repertoire was profiled, and TCRdb retains in-frame clones only, with some absent. The sample records around 100,000 clones, around nine tenths being singletons. The source material was peripheral blood. The receptors were gathered from a human donor in a cohort sampled during active COVID-19.

The genes are TRBV19 and TRBJ1-6; D may be TRBD1 (6 bases). CDR1 is LNHDA, CDR2 SQIVND, per germline (reference sequence). Trimming shortened V by 7 bases and J by 14 bases, and 21 bases separated the two germline ends. This CDR3 has 14 amino acids. CDR3 amino acids: CASNGRTAPKALHF. The DNA of the CDR3 is TGTGCCAGTAATGGTCGGACAGCCCCTAAGGCCCTCCACTTT.

As to this clone: Within the sample, other DNA sequences also encode this same CDR3. This chain uses TRBV19 with TRBJ1-5; no definite D call. This CDR3 has 13 amino acids. V lost 8 bases, J lost 0 bases, and 8 bases lay in between. Germline V CDR1 and CDR2: LNHDA, SQIVND (reference sequence). The CDR3 nucleotides read TGTGCCAGTGCGGCGTATAGCAATCAGCCCCAGCATTTT. Translated, it gives CASAAYSNQPQHF.

The rearrangement links TRBV3-1 (or the pseudogene TRBV3-2) to TRBJ2-1; TRBD1 might be the D (6 bases). Germline V gene lookup returns CDR1 LGHDT and CDR2 YNNKEL (reference sequence). The CDR3 runs 12 residues. V lost 1 base, J lost 10 bases, and 8 bases lay in between. This chain's CDR3 is CASSQVGTEQFF. CDR3 DNA sequence: TGTGCCAGCAGCCAAGTCGGGACAGAGCAGTTCTTC.